This TCR beta chain was found in a study of T cells in Graves' hyperthyroidism and ophthalmopathy. Background on the study: Initial diagnosis, before any treatment, was when peripheral blood was collected.

The PBMCs were sourced from fresh peripheral blood (about 9.7 ml). Study outcomes and limitations: Separating ophthalmopathy from stable hyperthyroidism was achieved by a 13 V-J model. Researchers found most expanded thyroid clonotypes above 0.001 in blood as well.

This CDR3 has 13 residues. The germline V gene has CDR1 MNHEY and CDR2 SMNVEV (reference sequence). Amplification targeted TCR beta CDR3 regions from RNA transcripts. First-round RT-PCR of the TCR CDR3 relied on the HTBI primer set. From the multiplex PCR reads, TCRdb called clonotypes with MiXCR, one entry per CDR3 protein. This table has fewer than 550,000 distinct CDR3 sequences, around a quarter appearing once. As concerns this clonotype: Its antigen is not identified. This clone may be a read error of a much larger clone one base away.

The chain joins TRBV27 to TRBJ2-2; unclear D gene. This receptor was taken from a woman aged 25 to 39 with Graves' ophthalmopathy. Sample: blood. CDR3 DNA sequence: TGTGTCAGCAGTTCCTTCTACACCGGGGAGCTGTTTTTT. Its protein is CVSSSFYTGELFF.